This T cell receptor (beta chain) emerged from a study of tumor and adjacent non-tumor tissue in lung cancer. This sample's RNA came from whole unsorted tissue. Donors were chemotherapy-naive, newly diagnosed lung cancer surgical patients in China, August–late 2014. The library came from three nested PCR rounds adapted from ARM-PCR protocols. TCRdb re-called the multiplex PCR reads through MiXCR, storing one row per CDR3 protein. The repertoire has under 150,000 distinct CDR3 sequences, approximately 70% of them found once; the top ten carry about 20%. The length of the CDR3 is 16 residues. V lost 0 bases, J lost 1 base, and 12 bases lay in between. Germline V gene lookup returns CDR1 MGHDK and CDR2 SYGVNS.

What was sequenced was lung tumor tissue. The TCR was taken from a man in his sixties with small cell lung cancer. V and J are TRBV25-1 and TRBJ1-1; perhaps TRBD1 as D (6 bases). CDR3 coding DNA: TGTGCCAGCAGTGAATATAGGGGGTTGAGGAACACTGAAGCTTTCTTT. Its translation is CASSEYRGLRNTEAFF.